The 5 T cell receptor beta chains presented below share a single source sample, sequenced in a study of cytomegalovirus exposure and HLA in healthy donors. The data were produced by immunoSEQ multiplex PCR, yet TCRdb's version contains in-frame clones alone and is incomplete. The sample lists 100,000 to 150,000 clones, 89% occurring once. Sequenced input: PBMCs. The receptors were sampled from a woman between 18 and 29 years old in good health and CMV-seronegative.

In regard to this clone: This sample includes further DNA sequences coding for the same CDR3. This chain links TRBV7-9 with TRBJ2-7; 8 positions agree with TRBD1. The CDR3 runs to 14 residues. Germline trimming cut 4 bases from V and 1 base from J; bases unmatched to any gene: 3. Germline loops: CDR1 SEHNR, CDR2 FQNEAQ (reference sequence). The CDR3 region is CASSSRQGSYEQYF. CDR3 sequence (DNA): TGTGCCAGCAGCTCGCGACAGGGGTCCTACGAGCAGTACTTC.

V is TRBV6-5 and J is TRBJ1-2; 9 nucleotides line up with TRBD1. Trimming cost V 1 base and J 11 bases; bases outside gene matches: 11. CDR1 and CDR2 (germline): MNHEY, SVGAGI. The CDR3 sequence is 15 residues long. CDR3 nucleotides: TGTGCCAGCAGTTACTTCTTGGGACAGGGTAAAGGTTACACCTTC. Translation gives CASSYFLGQGKGYTF.

A remark on this clone: This specimen includes other DNA sequences encoding the same CDR3. The chain uses TRBV7-8 and TRBJ1-3; a possible D gene is TRBD1 (5 bases). Germline V CDR1 and CDR2: SGHVS, FQNEAQ. Trimming pared 2 bases from V and 4 bases from J, leaving 9 bases between. This CDR3 comprises 14 residues. Here the CDR3 reads CASSLQGGGNTIYF. The CDR3 region has the DNA TGTGCCAGCAGCTTACAGGGCGGCGGAAACACCATATATTTT.

The chain combines TRBV19 with TRBJ2-3; D is possibly TRBD1 (5 bases). Germline V gives CDR1 LNHDA, CDR2 SQIVND (reference sequence). V was trimmed by 0 bases and J by 6 bases, leaving 16 bases between them. The CDR3 has 16 residues. CDR3 protein: CASSIDTTDMVDTQYF. The CDR3 bases are TGTGCCAGTAGTATAGATACGACAGACATGGTGGATACGCAGTATTTT.

The DNA of the CDR3 is TGTGCCAGCAGTGATGGAAGGGGCTCTGGAAACACCATATATTTT. Protein product: CASSDGRGSGNTIYF. The J gene is TRBJ1-3, the V gene TRBV25-1, with D perhaps matching TRBD1 (5 bases). The CDR3 covers 15 residues. V was clipped by 3 bases and J by 0 bases, with 9 bases between them. Germline CDR1 MGHDK, CDR2 SYGVNS.